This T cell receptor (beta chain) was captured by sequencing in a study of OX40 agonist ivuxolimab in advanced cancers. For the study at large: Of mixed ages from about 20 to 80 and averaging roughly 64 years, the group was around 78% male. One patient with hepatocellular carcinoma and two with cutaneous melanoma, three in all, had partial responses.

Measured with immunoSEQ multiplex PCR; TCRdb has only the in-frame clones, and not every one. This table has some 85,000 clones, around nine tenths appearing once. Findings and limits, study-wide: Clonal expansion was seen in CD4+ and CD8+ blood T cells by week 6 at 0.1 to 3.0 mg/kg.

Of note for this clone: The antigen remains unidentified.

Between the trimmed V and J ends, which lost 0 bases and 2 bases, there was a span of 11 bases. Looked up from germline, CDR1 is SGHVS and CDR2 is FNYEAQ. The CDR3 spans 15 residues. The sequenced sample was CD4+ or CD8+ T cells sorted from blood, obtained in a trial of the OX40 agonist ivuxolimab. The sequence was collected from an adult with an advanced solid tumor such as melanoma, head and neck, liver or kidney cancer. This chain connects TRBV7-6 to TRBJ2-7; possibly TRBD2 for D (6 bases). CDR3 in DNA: TGTGCCAGCAGCTTAGCGGAGGGCAGCGCCTACGAGCAGTACTTC. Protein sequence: CASSLAEGSAYEQYF.